This T cell receptor beta chain was recorded in a study of neurological immune-mediated disorders. The CDR3 extends over 14 amino acids. Germline CDR1 reads LGHDT; CDR2 reads YNNKEL (reference sequence). V lost 1 base and J 7 bases, leaving 11 bases between the germline ends. MiXCR was run by TCRdb on the 5' RACE reads, yielding one entry per CDR3 protein. The sample yields some 87,000 distinct CDR3 sequences, 5.8% seen once. This clonotype showed up many times. Time point meaning: longitudinal time-point 2. The chain couples TRBV3-1 to TRBJ1-5; D is perhaps TRBD1 (5 bases). The sequence was obtained from a woman between 55 and 75 years old with multiple sclerosis. Sequencing was performed on PBMCs. The CDR3 DNA sequence: TGTGCCAGCAGCCAAGCAGGGAAAGGGCAGCCCCAGCATTTT. This translates into CASSQAGKGQPQHF.